Below are 4 T cell receptor beta chains sequenced from a single sample in a study of tumor-infiltrating lymphocytes in primary liver carcinoma (dated 2017 in TCRdb). Without any cell sorting, total RNA and DNA were extracted together from around 20-30 mg of bulk tissue using the AllPrep DNA/RNA mini kit. Sequencing used an Illumina HiSeq 2500. Starting from 450 to 500 ng total RNA, TCRbeta-specific cDNA was produced by reverse transcription with a constant-region primer and ProtoScript II reverse transcriptase. The TCRbeta libraries were prepared through three rounds of nested multiplex PCR following a slightly modified ARM-PCR procedure. Each of the first two PCR rounds ran for around 9 cycles and used multiplex TRBV1-TRBV30 forward primers together with a Cbeta reverse primer. Starting from the raw public reads, TCRdb applied fastp trimming at Q25, assembled clones with MiXCR and retained in-frame beta chains. Rows matching on CDR3 protein sequence are summarized as one entry with the most common DNA and genes. The sample table shows 100,000 or so distinct CDR3 sequences, and around 84% are seen once. Clones ranked in the top ten supply 15% to 25% of the sample.

The sequencing input was liver tumor tissue from sampling region 3. In light of the paper, this sample's cell subset or site label describes: tumor region T3, left-lateral pole. Receptors originate from a middle-aged man with primary liver carcinoma and hepatitis B virus infection.

Concerning this clonotype itself: One junction end does not reproduce the germline sequence, and a read error may be involved. CDR3 in amino acids: CDSSYKVPYEQYF. For the CDR3, the DNA is TGTGACAGCAGTTACAAGGTACCCTACGAGCAGTATTTC. V is TRBV6-2 or TRBV6-3 and J is TRBJ2-7; D gene ambiguous. This CDR3 comprises 13 residues. CDR1 MNHEY and CDR2 SVGEGT come from the germline V gene.

The chain uses TRBV4-2 and TRBJ2-1; D is possibly TRBD2 (6 bases). This CDR3 region has 14 residues. Looked up from germline, CDR1 is LGHNA and CDR2 is YNFKEQ. V dropped 2 bases and J dropped 13 bases, with 18 bases sitting between them. Here the CDR3 reads CASSQRGLDNDQFF. The CDR3 DNA sequence: TGTGCCAGCAGCCAAAGGGGACTTGACAACGACCAGTTCTTC.

Comments on this clonotype: One junction end does not reproduce the germline sequence, and a read error may be involved. The chain's CDR3 is CASSSTGSGANVLSF. CDR3 DNA: TGCGCCAGCAGTTCCACAGGGTCTGGGGCCAACGTCCTGAGTTTC. The chain links TRBV12-3 or TRBV12-4 to TRBJ2-6, with D perhaps TRBD1 (6 bases). The CDR3 is 15 amino acids.

A note on this clonotype: An end of the junction does not agree with germline; a read error may underlie this. The chain recombines TRBV11-2 with TRBJ2-2, with D perhaps matching TRBD2 (6 bases). This CDR3 is built from 16 residues. Looked up from germline, CDR1 is SGHAT and CDR2 is FQNNGV. The CDR3 region is CASSPPMAGRTGELFF. Here the CDR3 DNA reads TGTGCCAGCAGCCCCCCGATGGCGGGACGCACCGGGGAGCTATTTTTT.